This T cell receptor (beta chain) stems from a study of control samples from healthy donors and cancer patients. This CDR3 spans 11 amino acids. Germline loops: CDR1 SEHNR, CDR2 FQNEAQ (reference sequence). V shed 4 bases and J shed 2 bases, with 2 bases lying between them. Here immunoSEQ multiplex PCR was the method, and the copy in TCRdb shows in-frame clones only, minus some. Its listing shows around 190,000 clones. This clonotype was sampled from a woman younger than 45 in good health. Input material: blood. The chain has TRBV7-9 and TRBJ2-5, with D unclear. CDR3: CASSSQETQYF. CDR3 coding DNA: TGTGCCAGCAGCTCTCAAGAGACCCAGTACTTC.